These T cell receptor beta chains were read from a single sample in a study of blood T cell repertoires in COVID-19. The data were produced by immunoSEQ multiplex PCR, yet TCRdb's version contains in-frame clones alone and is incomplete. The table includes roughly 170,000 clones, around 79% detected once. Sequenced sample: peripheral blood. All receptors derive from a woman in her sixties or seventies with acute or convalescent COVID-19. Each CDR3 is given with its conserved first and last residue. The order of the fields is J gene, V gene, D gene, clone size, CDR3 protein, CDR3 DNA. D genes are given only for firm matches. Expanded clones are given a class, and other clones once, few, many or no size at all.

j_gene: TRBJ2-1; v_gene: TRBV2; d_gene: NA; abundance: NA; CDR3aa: CASRGTFYNEQFF; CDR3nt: TGTGCCAGCAGGGGGACTTTCTACAATGAGCAGTTCTTC
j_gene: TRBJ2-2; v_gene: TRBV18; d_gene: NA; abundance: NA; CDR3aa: CASSPRDPGTGELFF; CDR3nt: TGTGCCAGCTCACCCCGCGACCCAGGCACCGGGGAGCTGTTTTTT
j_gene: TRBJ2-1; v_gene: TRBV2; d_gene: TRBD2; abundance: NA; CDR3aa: CASSELLAGGSEFF; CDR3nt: TGTGCCAGCAGTGAATTACTAGCGGGAGGGTCGGAGTTCTTC
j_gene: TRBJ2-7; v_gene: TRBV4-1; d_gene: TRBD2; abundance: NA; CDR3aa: CASSQGLAASYEQYF; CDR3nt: TGCGCCAGCAGCCAGGGACTAGCGGCCTCCTACGAGCAGTACTTC
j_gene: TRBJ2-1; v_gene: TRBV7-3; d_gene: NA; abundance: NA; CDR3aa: CASSQGAQQFF; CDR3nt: TGTGCCAGCAGCCAGGGCGCTCAGCAGTTCTTC
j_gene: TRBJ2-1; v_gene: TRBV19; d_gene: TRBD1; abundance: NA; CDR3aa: CASSQTGGSYNEQFF; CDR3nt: TGTGCCAGTAGTCAGACAGGGGGCTCCTACAATGAGCAGTTCTTC
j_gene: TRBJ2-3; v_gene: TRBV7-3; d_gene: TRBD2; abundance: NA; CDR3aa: CASSLYFQEAGLDLDTQYF; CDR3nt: TGTGCCAGCAGCTTATATTTTCAAGAAGCGGGACTGGATCTGGATACGCAGTATTTT
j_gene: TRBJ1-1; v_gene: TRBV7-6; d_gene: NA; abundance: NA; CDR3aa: CASSLEGHGNTEAFF; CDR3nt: TGTGCCAGCAGCTTAGAGGGGCATGGGAACACTGAAGCTTTCTTT
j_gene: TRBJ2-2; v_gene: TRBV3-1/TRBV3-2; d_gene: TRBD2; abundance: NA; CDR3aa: CASSQEYSGITGELFF; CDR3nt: TGTGCCAGCAGCCAAGAGTATAGCGGGATCACCGGGGAGCTGTTTTTT
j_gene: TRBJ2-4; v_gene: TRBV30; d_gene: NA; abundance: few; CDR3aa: CAWTGVRAKNIQYF; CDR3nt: TGTGCCTGGACGGGGGTCAGGGCCAAAAACATTCAGTACTTC
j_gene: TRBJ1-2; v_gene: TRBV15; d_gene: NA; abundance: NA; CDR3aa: CATSRDGAGSYGYTF; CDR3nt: TGTGCCACCAGCAGAGATGGGGCAGGGTCTTATGGCTACACCTTC
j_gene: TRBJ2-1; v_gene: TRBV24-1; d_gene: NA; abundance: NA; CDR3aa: CATSVSREQFF; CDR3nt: TGTGCCACCAGTGTGTCGCGTGAGCAGTTCTTC
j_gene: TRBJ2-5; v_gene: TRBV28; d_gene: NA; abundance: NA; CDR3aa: CASRQDRAFQETQYF; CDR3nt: TGTGCCAGCAGGCAGGACAGAGCTTTCCAAGAGACCCAGTACTTC
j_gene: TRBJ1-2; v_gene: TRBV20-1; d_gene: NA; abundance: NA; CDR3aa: CSASFQGQSNGYTF; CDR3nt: TGCAGTGCTAGTTTTCAGGGACAATCGAATGGCTACACCTTC
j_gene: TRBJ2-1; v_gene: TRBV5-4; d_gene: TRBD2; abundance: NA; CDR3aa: CASSPSGTVYNEQFF; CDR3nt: TGTGCCAGCAGTCCTAGCGGGACGGTATACAATGAGCAGTTCTTC
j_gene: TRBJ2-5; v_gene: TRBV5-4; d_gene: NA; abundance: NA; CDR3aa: CASSPTPHTRQETQYF; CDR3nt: TGTGCCAGCAGTCCTACCCCCCACACTAGACAAGAGACCCAGTACTTC
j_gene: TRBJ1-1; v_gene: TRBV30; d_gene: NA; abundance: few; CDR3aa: CAWSRSPNTEAFF; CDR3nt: TGTGCCTGGAGTAGGAGTCCGAACACTGAAGCTTTCTTT
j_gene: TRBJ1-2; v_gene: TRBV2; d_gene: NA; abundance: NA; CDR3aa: CASSEAVYGYTF; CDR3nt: TGTGCCAGCAGTGAGGCAGTCTATGGCTACACCTTC
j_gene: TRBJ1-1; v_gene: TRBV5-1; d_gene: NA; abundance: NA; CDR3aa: CASRYRTTGNTEAFF; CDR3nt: TGCGCCAGCAGGTACCGGACAACGGGGAACACTGAAGCTTTCTTT
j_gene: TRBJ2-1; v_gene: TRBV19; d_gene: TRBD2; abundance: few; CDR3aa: CASSGSTSGRTNEQFF; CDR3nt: TGTGCCAGTAGTGGGTCGACTAGCGGGAGAACAAATGAGCAGTTCTTC
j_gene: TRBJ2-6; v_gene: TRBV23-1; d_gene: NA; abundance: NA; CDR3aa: CASTHAPGTSDDSGANVLTF; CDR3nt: TGCGCCAGCACTCATGCTCCCGGGACATCGGATGACTCTGGGGCCAACGTCCTGACTTTC
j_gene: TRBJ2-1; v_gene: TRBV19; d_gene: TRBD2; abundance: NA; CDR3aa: CASSPFPARGSPTYNEQFF; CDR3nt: TGTGCCAGTAGTCCATTCCCCGCTCGCGGGAGCCCTACCTACAATGAGCAGTTCTTC
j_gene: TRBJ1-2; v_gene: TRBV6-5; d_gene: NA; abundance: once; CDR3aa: CASSGTGILGGYTF; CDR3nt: TGTGCCAGCAGCGGAACAGGGATACTTGGTGGCTACACCTTC
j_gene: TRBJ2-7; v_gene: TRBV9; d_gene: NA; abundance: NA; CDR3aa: CASSIGLVSSYEQYF; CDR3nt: TGTGCCAGCAGTATTGGACTCGTCAGCTCCTACGAGCAGTACTTC
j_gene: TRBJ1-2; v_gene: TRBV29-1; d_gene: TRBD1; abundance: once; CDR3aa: CSVESPDRGQNGYTF; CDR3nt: TGCAGCGTTGAATCCCCGGACAGGGGGCAGAATGGCTACACCTTC
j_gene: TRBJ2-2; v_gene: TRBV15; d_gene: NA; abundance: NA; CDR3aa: CATSRAPGLPSGELFF; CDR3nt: TGTGCCACCAGCAGAGCCCCGGGACTCCCCAGCGGGGAGCTGTTTTTT
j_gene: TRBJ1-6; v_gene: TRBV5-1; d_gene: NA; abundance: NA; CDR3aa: CASSLGGRGSSPLHF; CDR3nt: TGCGCCAGCAGCTTGGGCGGCAGGGGAAGTTCACCCCTCCACTTT
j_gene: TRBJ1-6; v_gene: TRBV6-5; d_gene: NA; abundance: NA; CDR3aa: CASRGDRSPLHF; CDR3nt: TGTGCCAGCCGCGGGGATCGGTCACCCCTCCACTTT
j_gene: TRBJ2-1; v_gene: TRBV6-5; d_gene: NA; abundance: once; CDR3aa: CASRPPGGPYNEQFF; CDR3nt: TGTGCCAGCAGACCCCCCGGGGGGCCGTACAATGAGCAGTTCTTC
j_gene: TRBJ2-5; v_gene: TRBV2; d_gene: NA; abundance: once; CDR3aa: CASSEWGERDF; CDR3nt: TGTGCCAGCAGTGAATGGGGGGAGAGGGACTTC
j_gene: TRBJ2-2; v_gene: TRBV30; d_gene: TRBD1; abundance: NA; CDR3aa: CAWSRDRGFGGELFF; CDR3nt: TGTGCCTGGAGTAGGGACAGGGGTTTTGGCGGGGAGCTGTTTTTT
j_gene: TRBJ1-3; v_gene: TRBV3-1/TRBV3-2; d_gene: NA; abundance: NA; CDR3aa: CASSQGALTGLTGNTIYF; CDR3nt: TGTGCCAGCAGCCAAGGGGCCCTCACAGGGTTGACTGGAAACACCATATATTTT
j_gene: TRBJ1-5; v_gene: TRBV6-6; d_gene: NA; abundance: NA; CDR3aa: CASSSRGSDQPQHF; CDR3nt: TGTGCCAGCAGTTCCAGGGGTTCCGATCAGCCCCAGCATTTT
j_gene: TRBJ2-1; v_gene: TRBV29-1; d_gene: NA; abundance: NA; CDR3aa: CSVGSLGGYGNEQFF; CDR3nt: TGCAGCGTTGGAAGTCTGGGCGGGTATGGCAATGAGCAGTTCTTC
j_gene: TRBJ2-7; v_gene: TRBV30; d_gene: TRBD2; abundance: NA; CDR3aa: CASGLASREQYF; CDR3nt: TGTGCCTCGGGACTAGCTTCTAGGGAGCAGTACTTC
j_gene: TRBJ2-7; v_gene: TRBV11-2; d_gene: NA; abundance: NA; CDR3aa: CASSFHRDTYEQYF; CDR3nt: TGTGCCAGCAGCTTCCATAGGGACACCTACGAGCAGTACTTC
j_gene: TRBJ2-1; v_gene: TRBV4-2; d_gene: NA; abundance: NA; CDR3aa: CASSQDEERTYNEQFF; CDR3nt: TGTGCCAGCAGCCAAGACGAGGAGCGGACCTACAATGAGCAGTTCTTC
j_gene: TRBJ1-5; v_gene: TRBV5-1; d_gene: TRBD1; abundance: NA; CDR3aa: CASRPGTGGNQPQHF; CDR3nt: TGCGCCAGCAGGCCCGGGACAGGAGGGAATCAGCCCCAGCATTTT
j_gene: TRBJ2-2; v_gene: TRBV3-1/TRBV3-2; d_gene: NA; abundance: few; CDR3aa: CASSQLDNTGELFF; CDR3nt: TGTGCCAGCAGCCAATTAGATAACACCGGGGAGCTGTTTTTT
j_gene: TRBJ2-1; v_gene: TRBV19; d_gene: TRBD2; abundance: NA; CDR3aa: CASSILGTSGRSPYNEQFF; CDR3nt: TGTGCCAGTAGTATACTGGGGACTAGCGGGAGGTCACCCTACAATGAGCAGTTCTTC
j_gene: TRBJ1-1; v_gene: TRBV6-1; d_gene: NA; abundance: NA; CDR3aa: CASSEGYLNTEAFF; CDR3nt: TGTGCCAGCAGTGAAGGGTACTTGAACACTGAAGCTTTCTTT
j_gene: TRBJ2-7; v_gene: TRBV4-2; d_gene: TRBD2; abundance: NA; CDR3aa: CASSQDPGLVIRQQYF; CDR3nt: TGTGCCAGCAGCCAAGACCCCGGACTAGTGATCAGGCAGCAGTACTTC
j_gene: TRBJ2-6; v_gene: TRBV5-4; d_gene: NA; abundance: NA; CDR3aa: CASSLAGQTSGANVLTF; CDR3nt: TGTGCCAGCAGCTTGGCGGGACAAACCTCTGGGGCCAACGTCCTGACTTTC